This T cell receptor (beta chain) was recorded in a study of blood T cell repertoires in COVID-19. Whole-study context: COVID-19 samples, acute and convalescent, were from the United States, Italy and Spain. The cDNA or gDNA used as material had been derived from T cells, B-cell-depleted T cells, or PBMCs.

This CDR3 region has 12 residues. Per the germline V gene, CDR1 is LGHDT and CDR2 is YNNKEL (reference sequence). V was shortened by 5 bases and J by 8 bases, with 12 bases between the two germline ends. Followed longitudinally, the Seattle patients had been enrolled during active infection. Authors' data handling: Estimation of nucleated cell counts was performed using reference gene primer amplification. Sequenced by immunoSEQ multiplex PCR; TCRdb stores in-frame clones only, minus some. That table gives V, J and clone size, and the DNA gave D and trimming. The profile shows roughly 160,000 clones, about 85% of them singletons.

The rearrangement links TRBV3-1 (or the pseudogene TRBV3-2) to TRBJ1-1, with a tentative D call TRBD1 (5 bases). The receptor was isolated from a woman at least 80 years old with COVID-19, enrolled during active disease. The sequencing input was peripheral blood. CDR3 residues: CASSFPGGEAFF. The CDR3 coding sequence is TGTGCCAGCAGCTTTCCTGGGGGGGAAGCTTTCTTT.